The 13 T cell receptor beta chains listed next were all sequenced from one sample in a study of beta chain features in type 1 diabetes (dated by TCRdb to 2016 to 2018). The library relied on the immunoSEQ multiplex PCR assay. The entire isolated RNA was reverse transcribed using the High Capacity cDNA Reverse Transcription Kit, and thus expressed TCRB transcripts were sequenced. Entries here come from immuneACCESS through TCRdb and include only in-frame sequences with V and J called. Some clones fail to appear in such tables; in the studies checked, an unresolved V gene covers under half of the shortfall, and the cause of the remainder is unknown. The sample includes roughly 140,000 clones, with 11% observed a single time. Approximately 2% of the sample rests with the top ten. The source material was central memory CD4+ T cells from blood. The origin of the receptors is a man aged 18-30 years in good health.

This clone was seen a handful of times. V gene TRBV4-3 combines with J gene TRBJ1-6, with 7 bases lining up with TRBD1. The germline V gene has CDR1 LGHNA and CDR2 YSLEER. This CDR3 is 15 amino acids long. V was pared by 1 base and J by 10 bases, with 7 bases of the junction left unmatched. CDR3 nucleotide sequence: TGCGCCAGCAGCCAAGGTGAAGGGGGCGTATCACCCCTCCACTTT. Its protein product is CASSQGEGGVSPLHF.

The chain joins TRBV6-5 to TRBJ2-2; tentatively, D is TRBD1 (5 bases). Germline V CDR1 and CDR2: MNHEY, SVGAGI. The V and J ends lost 4 bases and 6 bases respectively, with 9 bases between them. The CDR3 sequence is 13 residues long. The DNA of the CDR3 is TGTGCCAGCAGTTCCCGGACATCCGGGGAGCTGTTTTTT. As protein: CASSSRTSGELFF.

This clone was detected only a few times. The V call is TRBV5-1, the J call TRBJ2-5, with D perhaps TRBD1 or TRBD2 (6 bases each). This CDR3 has 14 residues. Trimming took off 7 bases at V and 5 bases at J, with 18 bases between the two ends. In germline, CDR1 is SGHRS, CDR2 YFSETQ. CDR3 nucleotides: TGCGCCAGCGGCGCGGGGACACCTATGGAGACCCAGTACTTC. Its translation is CASGAGTPMETQYF.

The chain carries TRBV27 and TRBJ2-5; 15 bases align to TRBD2. The last part of the DNA fits TRBJ2-7 better; the J call may be wrong. Germline CDR1 reads MNHEY; CDR2 reads SMNVEV (reference sequence). This CDR3 has 17 residues. The CDR3 protein is CASSSPGLAGGSYEQYF. CDR3 nucleotides: TGTGCCAGCAGTTCCCCGGGACTAGCGGGAGGCTCATACGAGCAGTACTTC.

V is TRBV7-2 and J is TRBJ2-7; 9 bases match TRBD1. V shed 1 base and J 5 bases; nucleotides not matched to a gene: 9. The germline gives CDR1 SGHTA, CDR2 FQGNSA. This CDR3 comprises 16 residues. The CDR3 sequence: CASSLEYRDRDHEQYF. The CDR3 region has the DNA TGTGCCAGCAGCTTAGAGTATAGGGACAGGGACCACGAGCAGTACTTC.

This clone was seen more than once but under ten times. The V and J genes are TRBV7-2 and TRBJ1-2; 7 positions agree with TRBD1. Germline V gives CDR1 SGHTA, CDR2 FQGNSA. The CDR3 length is 16 residues. With V trimmed by 1 base and J by 4 bases, 9 bases remained unmatched. CDR3 residues: CASSLGGTASGYGYTF. As DNA, the CDR3 is TGTGCCAGCAGCTTAGGGGGGACAGCTTCCGGCTATGGCTACACCTTC.

There are a few counts of this clone. The V call is TRBV6-5, the J call TRBJ2-5; D is uncertain. This CDR3 has 12 amino acids. Trimming stripped 7 bases from V and 3 bases from J, with 9 bases between. Germline CDR1 MNHEY, CDR2 SVGAGI. The CDR3 loop is CASKFTEETQYF. The CDR3 region has the DNA TGTGCCAGCAAGTTCACGGAAGAGACCCAGTACTTC.

The CDR3 is CAISEQGISETQYF. The CDR3 nucleotides are TGTGCCATCAGTGAACAGGGGATTTCGGAGACCCAGTACTTC. The genes are TRBV10-3 and TRBJ2-5, with 7 bases matching TRBD1. V shed 3 bases, J shed 5 bases, and the junction held 6 bases outside the gene matches. The CDR3 totals 14 residues. Germline V gene sequence: CDR1 ENHRY, CDR2 SYGVKD.

There are a few counts of this clone. The CDR3 sequence is CSVESLPLRESTDTQYF. The DNA of the CDR3 is TGCAGCGTTGAATCCCTCCCATTGAGGGAGAGCACAGATACGCAGTATTTT. The chain links TRBV29-1 to TRBJ2-3; D is perhaps TRBD2 (5 bases). Trimming shortened V by 2 bases and J by 0 bases, and 18 bases separated the two germline ends. Germline assignment: CDR1 SQVTM and CDR2 ANQGSEA. This CDR3 region has 17 residues.

The J gene is TRBJ2-7, the V gene TRBV10-3, with 8 bases matching TRBD2. The CDR3 is made up of 15 amino acids. Germline CDR1 and CDR2: ENHRY and SYGVKD. The junction had 7 bases not matched to a gene; V was cut back by 6 bases and J by 0 bases. The CDR3 DNA is TGTGCCATCAGAGGACTAGCTGATTTCTCCTACGAGCAGTACTTC. Translation gives CAIRGLADFSYEQYF.

This chain uses TRBV9 with TRBJ2-7; 12 bases are a match to TRBD1. The CDR3 has 18 residues. The junction had 11 bases not matched to a gene; V was cut back by 2 bases and J by 2 bases. Germline loops: CDR1 SGDLS, CDR2 YYNGEE. The CDR3 loop is CASSVGTGGPLLTYEQYF. The DNA for the CDR3 is TGTGCCAGCAGCGTCGGGACAGGGGGCCCCCTCCTAACCTACGAGCAGTACTTC.

There are many counts of this clone. J is TRBJ2-7 and V is TRBV10-3; TRBD2 matches at 9 bases. Trimming at V came to 2 bases and at J to 7 bases, leaving 9 bases not matched to a gene. CDR3 length equals 15 residues. Germline values: CDR1 ENHRY, CDR2 SYGVKD. For the CDR3, the DNA is TGTGCCATCAGTGAGACAACCGGGACTAGCAAAGAGCAGTACTTC. It yields the protein CAISETTGTSKEQYF.

The rearrangement links TRBV15 to TRBJ2-7; 8 nucleotides line up with TRBD1. The trim removed 3 bases at V and 3 bases at J, leaving 7 bases unmatched. Germline V gives CDR1 LNHNV, CDR2 YYDKDF (reference sequence). This CDR3 has 15 residues. CDR3 loop: CATSSYRGKGYEQYF. CDR3 sequence (DNA): TGTGCCACCAGCAGTTACAGGGGGAAAGGCTACGAGCAGTACTTC.